These 24 T cell receptor beta chains were all obtained from the same sample, sequenced in a study of CD8 T cells in ankylosing spondylitis. MiXCR, run by TCRdb on the 5' RACE reads, gives a single entry per CDR3 protein. The sample lists some 150,000 distinct CDR3 sequences, about 42% occurring once. The specimen sequenced was synovial fluid, either unsorted or a sorted T cell fraction (not recorded which). These receptors were obtained from a male donor with ankylosing spondylitis.

This clonotype was counted between two and nine times. This rearrangement joins TRBV2 to TRBJ1-5; unclear D gene. Trimming removed 3 bases from V and 16 bases from J, with 22 bases in between. CDR1 is SNHLY, CDR2 FYNNEI, per germline. This CDR3 comprises 14 residues. The CDR3 sequence: CASSERPGTRRDHF. The CDR3 DNA reads as TGTGCCAGCAGTGAGCGCCCGGGTACGCGGAGAGATCATTTT.

The chain recombines TRBV5-1 with TRBJ1-2; possibly TRBD1 for D (5 bases). V shed 0 bases and J shed 7 bases, with 16 bases lying between them. The germline V gene has CDR1 SGHRS and CDR2 YFSETQ. CDR3 length equals 15 residues. CDR3 DNA: TGCGCCAGCAGCTTGGCGGGACCGCCCAAGGGTGGCTACACCTTC. Translating gives CASSLAGPPKGGYTF.

In this sample, this clonotype turned up a few times. This rearrangement joins TRBV20-1 to TRBJ2-3; 11 bases align to TRBD2. There are 16 residues in the CDR3. Germline V lookup: CDR1 DFQATT, CDR2 SNEGSKA (reference sequence). J lost 4 bases, V lost 0 bases, and 6 bases had no gene match. This chain's CDR3 is CSARDIAGGLADTQYF. For the CDR3, the DNA is TGCAGTGCTAGAGATATAGCGGGAGGGCTGGCAGATACGCAGTATTTT.

V gene TRBV7-8 combines with J gene TRBJ1-5, with a weak D call TRBD1 (5 bases). The CDR3 contains 15 residues. CDR1 SGHVS and CDR2 FQNEAQ come from the germline V gene. Trimming took off 4 bases at V and 2 bases at J, with 12 bases between the two ends. The CDR3 nucleotides are TGTGCCAGCAGCTCCAGGGTCTGGGGCAATCAGCCCCAGCATTTT. It yields the protein CASSSRVWGNQPQHF.

The gene calls are TRBV20-1 and TRBJ1-6; D is unclear. The CDR3 has 15 amino acids. V was shortened by 2 bases and J by 4 bases, with 12 bases between the two germline ends. CDR1 DFQATT and CDR2 SNEGSKA come from the germline V gene (reference sequence). The DNA of the CDR3 is TGCAGTGCTAGACCCCGGGGAGATTATAATTCACCCCTCCACTTT. Translation gives CSARPRGDYNSPLHF.

The rearrangement uses TRBV10-3 and TRBJ1-1; D remains unclear. The germline V and J ends were trimmed by 4 bases and 1 base, with 10 bases remaining between them. The CDR3 is 14 amino acids. CDR1 and CDR2 (germline): ENHRY, SYGVKD. This CDR3 is CAISGPAANTEAFF. The CDR3 DNA sequence: TGTGCCATCAGTGGACCAGCTGCGAACACTGAAGCTTTCTTT.

The chain is built from TRBV29-1 and TRBJ2-1, with TRBD2 matching over 8 bases. V gave up 2 bases and J gave up 3 bases; unmatched junction bases: 3. The CDR3 covers 14 residues. Germline V gives CDR1 SQVTM, CDR2 ANQGSEA. The CDR3 region has the DNA TGCAGCGTTGAACCGAGCGGGAGCTACAATGAGCAGTTCTTC. Its translation is CSVEPSGSYNEQFF.

The table lists this clonotype with many counts. The chain links TRBV7-8 to TRBJ2-7; D is perhaps TRBD1 or TRBD2 (5 bases each). V was clipped by 2 bases and J by 0 bases, with 11 bases between them. This CDR3 has 15 residues. The germline gives CDR1 SGHVS, CDR2 FQNEAQ. The CDR3 loop is CASSLWQGPSYEQYF. CDR3 in DNA: TGTGCCAGCAGCTTATGGCAGGGACCCTCCTACGAGCAGTACTTC.

There are many counts of this clonotype. The V and J genes are TRBV28 and TRBJ2-3, with D unresolved. In germline, CDR1 is MDHEN, CDR2 SYDVKM. The CDR3 extends over 13 amino acids. V lost 6 bases to trimming and J lost 1 base, with 8 bases between them. Here the CDR3 DNA reads TGTGCCAGCAGGGGAATCGGCACAGATACGCAGTATTTT. Its protein is CASRGIGTDTQYF.

This sequence joins TRBV28 and TRBJ1-5; D is undetermined. V dropped 6 bases and J dropped 3 bases, with 12 bases sitting between them. The CDR3 totals 14 residues. The V gene's germline CDR1 is MDHEN and CDR2 SYDVKM. The CDR3 DNA reads TGTGCCAGCAGGTGGGGAGTAAACAATCAGCCCCAGCATTTT. This translates into CASRWGVNNQPQHF.

Comment on this clonotype: It is likely a read error, because the conserved phenylalanine at the end of the CDR3 is missing. In DNA, the CDR3 is TGCAGTGCTAGAGCACAGGAGAACTCCTACGAGCAGTACTAC. Its translation is CSARAQENSYEQYY. V and J are TRBV20-1 and TRBJ2-7; D may be TRBD1 (5 bases). This CDR3 spans 14 amino acids. V was pared by 1 base and J by 0 bases, with 10 bases between. Per the germline V gene, CDR1 is DFQATT and CDR2 is SNEGSKA (reference sequence).

As to this clonotype: A read error may explain this, as a much larger clone is one base away. Here the CDR3 reads CASSSPSGGAWDEQYF. CDR3 DNA sequence: TGTGCCAGCAGCTCGCCTAGCGGGGGGGCCTGGGACGAGCAGTACTTC. The chain combines TRBV5-5 with TRBJ2-7, with 12 nucleotides matching TRBD2. Losses at the gene ends were 3 bases for V and 5 bases for J; bases not matched to a gene: 9. The CDR3 extends over 16 amino acids. Per germline, CDR1 SGHKS and CDR2 YYEKEE (reference sequence).

V and J are TRBV20-1 and TRBJ1-3, with D perhaps matching TRBD1 (5 bases). This CDR3 comprises 16 residues. V lost 4 bases to trimming and J lost 3 bases, with 19 bases between them. The germline gives CDR1 DFQATT, CDR2 SNEGSKA (reference sequence). The CDR3 region is CSAISVEGPYGNTIYF. CDR3 nucleotides: TGCAGTGCTATATCGGTGGAGGGACCCTATGGAAACACCATATATTTT.

The chain joins TRBV5-1 to TRBJ1-1; TRBD1 agrees at 8 bases. The V gene's germline CDR1 is SGHRS and CDR2 YFSETQ. Trimming removed 3 bases from V and 8 bases from J; junction bases left unmatched: 15. The CDR3 totals 16 residues. The CDR3: CASSYTPRTGISEAFF. The DNA for the CDR3 is TGCGCCAGCAGCTACACCCCCCGGACAGGGATTTCGGAAGCTTTCTTT.

The CDR3 here is CASSLRREPGESANYGYTF. The CDR3 DNA follows: TGCGCCAGCAGCCTCCGGAGGGAGCCAGGGGAATCTGCTAACTATGGCTACACCTTC. The gene calls are TRBV4-1 and TRBJ1-2, with D tentatively TRBD1 (6 bases). The CDR3 consists of 19 residues. The germline CDR1 and CDR2 sequences are MGHRA and YSYEKL. V lost 4 bases, J lost 0 bases, and 24 bases lay in between.

This clonotype has at least ten counts. The chain carries TRBV11-2 and TRBJ1-4; TRBD1 might be the D (6 bases). V gave up 0 bases and J gave up 6 bases, with 17 bases separating them. This CDR3 is 17 amino acids long. Germline V lookup: CDR1 SGHAT, CDR2 FQNNGV. Here the CDR3 DNA reads TGTGCCAGCAGCTTAGACAGGGGCGGTCTGGAAGATGAAAAACTGTTTTTT. Translation gives CASSLDRGGLEDEKLFF.

This chain uses TRBV9 with TRBJ2-1; D is possibly TRBD2 (5 bases). The germline V gene encodes CDR1 SGDLS and CDR2 YYNGEE. The CDR3 covers 16 residues. Trimming shortened V by 4 bases and J by 8 bases, and 22 bases separated the two germline ends. The CDR3 region is CASSPIYGEAWHEQFF. CDR3 in DNA: TGTGCCAGCAGCCCCATTTACGGGGAAGCGTGGCATGAGCAGTTCTTC.

This chain joins TRBV10-2 and TRBJ2-1; D is perhaps TRBD1 (6 bases). CDR3 size: 14 residues. V dropped 6 bases and J dropped 6 bases, with 15 bases sitting between them. Germline V gene data show CDR1 as WSHSY and CDR2 as SAAADI. CDR3 DNA sequence: TGCGCCAGCAGCCCGGGACACGTGGGCAATGAGCAGTTCTTC. Translating it yields CASSPGHVGNEQFF.

V gene TRBV29-1 combines with J gene TRBJ2-2; D gene unclear. Germline V lookup: CDR1 SQVTM, CDR2 ANQGSEA. V dropped 0 bases and J dropped 0 bases, with 8 bases sitting between them. The CDR3 has 15 residues. The CDR3 here is CSVEDRGTNTGELFF. The DNA of the CDR3 is TGCAGCGTTGAAGATCGAGGTACGAACACCGGGGAGCTGTTTTTT.

This clonotype was found a few times. The rearrangement uses TRBV3-1 and TRBJ2-2; 11 nucleotides line up with TRBD2. Looked up from germline, CDR1 is LGHDT and CDR2 is YNNKEL (reference sequence). CDR3 length: 16 amino acids. Trimming took 6 bases from V and 0 from J; bases not matched to a gene: 3. The CDR3 is CASRPTSGANTGELFF. The CDR3 nucleotides read TGTGCCAGCAGGCCGACTAGCGGGGCGAACACCGGGGAGCTGTTTTTT.

This clonotype was found a few times. The gene calls are TRBV12-5 and TRBJ1-1; weak D call: TRBD1 (5 bases). Germline V lookup: CDR1 LGHNT, CDR2 FRNRAP. The CDR3 loop spans 12 amino acids. The CDR3 DNA sequence: TGTGCCTCACATGGTAGGGGCACTGAAGCTTTCTTT. Protein: CASHGRGTEAFF.

This clonotype was counted between two and nine times. This chain joins TRBV13 and TRBJ2-1; the D is unclear. Trimming took off 3 bases at V and 1 base at J, with 7 bases between the two ends. This CDR3 spans 14 amino acids. CDR1 and CDR2 from the germline V gene are PRHDT and FYEKMQ (reference sequence). The CDR3 loop reads CASSFQPSYNEQFF. CDR3 nucleotide sequence: TGTGCCAGCAGCTTTCAACCATCCTACAATGAGCAGTTCTTC.

CDR3 sequence reads: CASSYGLAGFTDTQYF. In DNA form, the CDR3 reads TGCGCCAGCAGCTACGGACTAGCGGGATTCACAGATACGCAGTATTTT. J is TRBJ2-3 and V is TRBV5-1; 12 bases are shared with TRBD2. CDR1 SGHRS and CDR2 YFSETQ come from the germline V gene. Losses at the gene ends were 3 bases for V and 2 bases for J; bases not matched to a gene: 4. CDR3 length: 16 amino acids. The whole variable domain, remainder taken from reference TRBV5-1 and TRBJ2-3, is KAGVTQTPRYLIKTRGQQVTLSCSPISGHRSVSWYQQTPGQGLQFLFEYFSETQRNKGNFPGRFSGRQFSNSRSEMNVSTLELGDSALYLCASSYGLAGFTDTQYFGPGTRLTVL.

The rearrangement joins TRBV4-1 to TRBJ2-4, with 11 bases fitting TRBD2. The CDR3 loop spans 16 amino acids. After removal of 0 bases from V and 8 bases from J, the junction contained 6 bases not matched to a gene. Germline assignment: CDR1 MGHRA and CDR2 YSYEKL. CDR3 protein: CASSQELAGEVDIQYF. For the CDR3, the DNA is TGCGCCAGCAGCCAAGAACTAGCGGGGGAGGTTGACATTCAGTACTTC.